A single sample gave rise to the 8 T cell receptor beta chains below, sequenced in a study of blood T cell repertoires in COVID-19 (dated by TCRdb to the early 2020s). The method was the immunoSEQ multiplex PCR assay. Sourced from immuneACCESS, this table was stored by TCRdb with only in-frame sequences that have V and J called. A share of the clones is absent; for the studies checked, an unresolved V gene accounts for under half, and the remainder has no known explanation. This sample holds around 300,000 clones; 88% were observed only once. The ten largest clonotypes hold 3% of the sample. Specimen: PBMCs or T cells enriched from blood (not recorded which). The receptors come from a woman aged 45-65 years who had recovered from COVID-19.

The V and J genes are TRBV4-3 and TRBJ1-3; TRBD1 might be the D (6 bases). CDR3 length: 15 residues. Per germline, CDR1 LGHNA and CDR2 YSLEER. Trimming shortened V by 1 base and J by 2 bases, and 9 bases separated the two germline ends. The CDR3 reads CASSQAQGPGNTIYF. CDR3 DNA sequence: TGCGCCAGCAGCCAAGCCCAGGGGCCTGGAAACACCATATATTTT.

Only one count was recorded for this clone. The chain links TRBV9 to TRBJ2-1, with 12 bases aligning to TRBD2. The CDR3 is 15 amino acids. Germline trimming cut 0 bases from V and 10 bases from J; bases unmatched to any gene: 5. Per germline, CDR1 SGDLS and CDR2 YYNGEE. The CDR3 nucleotides are TGTGCCAGCAGCGTAGGGCTAGCGGGAGGGCGGGAGCAGTTCTTC. Translated: CASSVGLAGGREQFF.

The chain carries TRBV10-1 and TRBJ1-5; D is uncertain. V lost 4 bases to trimming and J lost 3 bases, with 4 bases between them. Germline-derived CDR1 and CDR2 are WNHNN and SYGVQD (reference sequence). This CDR3 has 12 amino acids. The CDR3 sequence: CASSAVNQPQHF. Written as DNA, the CDR3 is TGCGCCAGCAGTGCCGTCAATCAGCCCCAGCATTTT.

The rearrangement uses TRBV18 and TRBJ1-4, with D possibly matching TRBD1 (5 bases). Trimming stripped 0 bases from V and 0 bases from J, with 14 bases between. CDR3 length equals 18 residues. The germline V gene encodes CDR1 KGHSH and CDR2 LQKENI. The CDR3 here is CASSPPLGGPTTNEKLFF. Written as DNA, the CDR3 is TGTGCCAGCTCACCACCGTTGGGGGGTCCCACAACTAATGAAAAACTGTTTTTT.

The V and J genes are TRBV7-3 and TRBJ2-1, with D possibly TRBD2 on 6 matching bases. Germline V gene data show CDR1 as SGHTA and CDR2 as FQGTGA. The CDR3 sequence is 13 residues long. The V end lost 4 bases, the J end lost 9 bases, and 13 bases lay between the germline ends. The CDR3 bases are TGTGCCAGCAGCTCCGCTAGCGCGGTTGAGCAGTTCTTC. Encoded protein: CASSSASAVEQFF.

The rearrangement links TRBV28 to TRBJ1-6, with 9 bases matching TRBD1. This CDR3 comprises 14 residues. The germline gives CDR1 MDHEN, CDR2 SYDVKM. Losses at the gene ends were 2 bases for V and 8 bases for J; bases not matched to a gene: 1. The CDR3 DNA is TGTGCCAGCAGTTTAGGACAGGGGCATTCACCCCTCCACTTT. Encoded protein: CASSLGQGHSPLHF.

The rearrangement links TRBV4-2 to TRBJ2-5, with TRBD2 identical over 10 bases. Germline lookup yields CDR1 LGHNA and CDR2 YNFKEQ. Trimming at V came to 4 bases and at J to 1 base, leaving 15 bases not matched to a gene. The CDR3 is 19 residues long. The chain's CDR3 is CASSPARGGRTSGQETQYF. For the CDR3, the DNA is TGTGCCAGCAGCCCCGCCCGCGGCGGTCGGACTAGCGGCCAAGAGACCCAGTACTTC.

CDR3 protein: CASSLRNSPGSGNTIYF. The CDR3 DNA sequence: TGTGCCAGCAGCCTTCGCAATTCCCCAGGCTCTGGAAACACCATATATTTT. V and J are TRBV13 and TRBJ1-3; unclear D gene. V was clipped by 5 bases and J by 0 bases, with 17 bases between them. Germline values: CDR1 PRHDT, CDR2 FYEKMQ (reference sequence). This CDR3 is 17 amino acids long.